This TCR beta chain was profiled in a study of PD-1 blockade in classical Hodgkin lymphoma. Germline lookup yields CDR1 SGHTA and CDR2 FQGNSA. The CDR3 runs 14 residues. Trimming stripped 3 bases from V and 3 bases from J, with 9 bases between. Indicated time point: newly diagnosed, previously untreated cHL patient sample. Purification of CD4+ T cells from thawed PBMCs was achieved by magnetic negative selection. TCRdb keeps only in-frame clones here, not all; method: immunoSEQ multiplex PCR. This sample yields 15,000 to 20,000 clones, of which approximately 92% are seen a single time; approximately 0.51% belongs to the top ten.

This receptor was taken from a human donor with classical Hodgkin lymphoma. What was sequenced was CD4+ T cells from blood. The rearrangement links TRBV7-2 to TRBJ1-5; the D gene is possibly TRBD1 (6 bases). The CDR3 here is CASSFRTVNQPQHF. In nucleotides, the CDR3 is TGTGCCAGCAGCTTTAGGACAGTCAATCAGCCCCAGCATTTT.